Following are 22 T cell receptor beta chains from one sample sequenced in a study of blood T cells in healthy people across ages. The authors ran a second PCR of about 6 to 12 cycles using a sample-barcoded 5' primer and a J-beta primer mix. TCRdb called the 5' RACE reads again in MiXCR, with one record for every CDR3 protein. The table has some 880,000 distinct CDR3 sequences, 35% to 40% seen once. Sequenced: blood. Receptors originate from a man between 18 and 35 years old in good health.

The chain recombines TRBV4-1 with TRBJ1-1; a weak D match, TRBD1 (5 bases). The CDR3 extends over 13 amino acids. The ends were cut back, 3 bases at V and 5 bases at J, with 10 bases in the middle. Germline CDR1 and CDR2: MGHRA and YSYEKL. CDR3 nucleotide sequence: TGCGCCAGCAGCCAGTTGGGGGGGACTGAAGCTTTCTTT. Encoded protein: CASSQLGGTEAFF.

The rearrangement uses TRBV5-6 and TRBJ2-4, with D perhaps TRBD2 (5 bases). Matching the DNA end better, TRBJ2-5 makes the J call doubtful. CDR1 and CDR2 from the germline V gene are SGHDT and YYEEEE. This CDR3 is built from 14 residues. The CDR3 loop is CASTPRDDGETQYF. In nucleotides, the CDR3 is TGTGCCAGCACCCCACGGGATGACGGAGAGACCCAGTACTTC.

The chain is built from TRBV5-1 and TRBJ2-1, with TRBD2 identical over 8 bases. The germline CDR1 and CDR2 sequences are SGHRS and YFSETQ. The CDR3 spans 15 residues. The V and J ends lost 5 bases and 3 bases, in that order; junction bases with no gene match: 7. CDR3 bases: TGCGCCAGCAGGCCCGGGACTAGGGTCTACAATGAGCAGTTCTTC. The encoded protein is CASRPGTRVYNEQFF.

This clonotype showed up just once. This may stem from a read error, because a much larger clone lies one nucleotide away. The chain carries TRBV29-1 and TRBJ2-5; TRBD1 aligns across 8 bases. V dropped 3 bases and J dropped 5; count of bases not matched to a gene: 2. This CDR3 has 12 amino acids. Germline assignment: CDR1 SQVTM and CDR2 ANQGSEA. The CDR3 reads CSVDRGLETQYF. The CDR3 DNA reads TGCAGCGTTGACAGGGGGCTGGAGACCCAGTACTTC.

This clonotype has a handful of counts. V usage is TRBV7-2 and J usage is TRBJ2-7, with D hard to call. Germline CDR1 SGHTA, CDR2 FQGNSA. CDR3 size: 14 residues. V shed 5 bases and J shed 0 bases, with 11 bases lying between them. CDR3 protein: CASSVSTASYEQYF. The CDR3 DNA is TGTGCCAGCAGCGTATCTACAGCCTCCTACGAGCAGTACTTC.

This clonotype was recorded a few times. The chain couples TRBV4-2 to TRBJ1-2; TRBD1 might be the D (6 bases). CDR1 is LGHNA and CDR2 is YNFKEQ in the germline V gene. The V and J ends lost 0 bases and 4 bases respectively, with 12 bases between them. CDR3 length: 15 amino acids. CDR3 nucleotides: TGTGCCAGCAGCCAAGATCGGGGGGCTGCCTATGGCTACACCTTC. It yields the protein CASSQDRGAAYGYTF.

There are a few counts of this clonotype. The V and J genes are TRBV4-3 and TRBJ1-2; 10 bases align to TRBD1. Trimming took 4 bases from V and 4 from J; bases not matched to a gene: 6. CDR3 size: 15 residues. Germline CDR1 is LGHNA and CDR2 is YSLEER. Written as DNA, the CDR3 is TGCGCCAGCAGCCGAGGGACAGGGGTTTCCTATGGCTACACCTTC. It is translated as CASSRGTGVSYGYTF.

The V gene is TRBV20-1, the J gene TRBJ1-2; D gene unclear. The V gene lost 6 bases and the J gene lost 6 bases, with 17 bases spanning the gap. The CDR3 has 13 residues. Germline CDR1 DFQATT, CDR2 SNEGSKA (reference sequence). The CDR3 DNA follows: TGCAGTGCGGCGGGGAGGACGGCCGATGGCTACACCTTC. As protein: CSAAGRTADGYTF.

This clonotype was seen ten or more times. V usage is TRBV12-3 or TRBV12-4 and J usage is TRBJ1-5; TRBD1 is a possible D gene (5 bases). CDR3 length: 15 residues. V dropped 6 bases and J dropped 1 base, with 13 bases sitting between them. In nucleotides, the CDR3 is TGTGCCAGCAGCCGTGGCTGGGGCAGCAATCAGCCCCAGCATTTT. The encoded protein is CASSRGWGSNQPQHF.

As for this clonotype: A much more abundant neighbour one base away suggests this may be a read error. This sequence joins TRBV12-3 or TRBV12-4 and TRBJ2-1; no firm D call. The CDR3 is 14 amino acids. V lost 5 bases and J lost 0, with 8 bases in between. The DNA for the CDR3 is TGTGCCAGCAGTGCCGAAAGCTCCTACAATGAGCAGTTCTTC. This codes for CASSAESSYNEQFF.

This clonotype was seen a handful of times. CDR3 loop: CSARDVRVPYNEQFF. CDR3 nucleotide sequence: TGCAGTGCTAGAGATGTCAGGGTCCCCTACAATGAGCAGTTCTTC. This chain uses TRBV20-1 with TRBJ2-1, with a tentative D call TRBD1 (5 bases). CDR1 and CDR2 from the germline V gene are DFQATT and SNEGSKA (reference sequence). CDR3 length equals 15 residues. Trimming took off 0 bases at V and 2 bases at J, with 11 bases between the two ends.

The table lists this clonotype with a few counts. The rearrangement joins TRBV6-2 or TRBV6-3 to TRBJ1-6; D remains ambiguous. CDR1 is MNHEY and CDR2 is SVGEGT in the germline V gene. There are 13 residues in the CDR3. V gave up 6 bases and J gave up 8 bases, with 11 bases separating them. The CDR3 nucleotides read TGTGCCAGCAGAGGACCGCGGGATTCACCCCTCCACTTT. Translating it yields CASRGPRDSPLHF.

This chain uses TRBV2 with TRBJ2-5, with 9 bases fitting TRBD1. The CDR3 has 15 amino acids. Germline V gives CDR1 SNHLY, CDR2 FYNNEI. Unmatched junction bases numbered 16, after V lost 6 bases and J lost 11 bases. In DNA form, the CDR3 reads TGTGCCAGCAGAAACCCGGGACAGGGCTTTTACGGGCAGTACTTC. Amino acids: CASRNPGQGFYGQYF. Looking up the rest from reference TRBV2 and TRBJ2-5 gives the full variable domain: EPEVTQTPSHQVTQMGQEVILRCVPISNHLYFYWYRQILGQKVEFLVSFYNNEISEKSEIFDDQFSVERPDGSNFTLKIRSTKLEDSAMYFCASRNPGQGFYGQYFGPGTRLLVL.

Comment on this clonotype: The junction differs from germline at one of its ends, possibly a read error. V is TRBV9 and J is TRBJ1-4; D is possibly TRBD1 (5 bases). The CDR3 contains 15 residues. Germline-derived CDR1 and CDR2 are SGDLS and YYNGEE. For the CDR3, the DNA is TGTGCCAGCAGTTCCACCGGGACCGGCAATGAAAAACTGTTATTT. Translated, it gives CASSSTGTGNEKLLF.

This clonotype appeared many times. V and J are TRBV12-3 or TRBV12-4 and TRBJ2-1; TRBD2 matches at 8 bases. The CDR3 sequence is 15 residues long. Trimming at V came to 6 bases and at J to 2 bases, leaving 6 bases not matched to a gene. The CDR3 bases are TGTGCCAGCAGGGTAGCGGGGCCTCCCTACAATGAGCAGTTCTTC. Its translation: CASRVAGPPYNEQFF.

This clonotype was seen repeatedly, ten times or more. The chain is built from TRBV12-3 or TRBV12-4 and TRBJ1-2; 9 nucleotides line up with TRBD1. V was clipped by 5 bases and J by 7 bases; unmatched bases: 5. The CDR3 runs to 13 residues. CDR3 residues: CASSRTGAGGYTF. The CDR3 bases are TGTGCCAGCAGTCGGACAGGGGCGGGTGGCTACACCTTC.

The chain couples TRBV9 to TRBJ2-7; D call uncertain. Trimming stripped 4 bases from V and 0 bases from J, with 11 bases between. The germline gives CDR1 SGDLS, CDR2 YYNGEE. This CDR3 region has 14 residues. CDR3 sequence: CASSIDGFSYEQYF. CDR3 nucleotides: TGTGCCAGCAGCATAGATGGGTTCTCCTACGAGCAGTACTTC.

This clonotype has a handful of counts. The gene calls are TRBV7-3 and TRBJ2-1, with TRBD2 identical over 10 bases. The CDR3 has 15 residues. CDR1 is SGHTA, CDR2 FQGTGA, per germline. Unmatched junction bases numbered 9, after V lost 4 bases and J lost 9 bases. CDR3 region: CASSSSSGGASEQFF. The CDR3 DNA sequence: TGTGCCAGCAGCTCCTCGAGCGGGGGGGCAAGTGAGCAGTTCTTC.

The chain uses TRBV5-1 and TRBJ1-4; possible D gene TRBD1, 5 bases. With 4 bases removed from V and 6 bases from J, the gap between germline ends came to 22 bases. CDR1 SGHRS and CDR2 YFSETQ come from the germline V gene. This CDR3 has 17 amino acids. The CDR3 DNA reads TGCGCCAGCAGCCATAGGGGCACCCCCCGGCCGGATGAAAAACTGTTTTTT. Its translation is CASSHRGTPRPDEKLFF.

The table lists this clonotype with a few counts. CDR3 nucleotides: TGTGCCAGCAGTTACACCCTCCAGGTTGACTATGGCTACACCTTC. The encoded protein is CASSYTLQVDYGYTF. The chain is built from TRBV6-2 or TRBV6-3 and TRBJ1-2; D gene ambiguous. Trimming shortened V by 2 bases and J by 3 bases, and 13 bases separated the two germline ends. Germline-derived CDR1 and CDR2 are MNHEY and SVGEGT. This CDR3 contains 15 residues.

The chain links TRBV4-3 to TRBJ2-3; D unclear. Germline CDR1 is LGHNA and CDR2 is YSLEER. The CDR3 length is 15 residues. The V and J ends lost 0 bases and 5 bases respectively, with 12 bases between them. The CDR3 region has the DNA TGCGCCAGCAGCCAAGATGTCAGTGATGGAGATACGCAGTATTTT. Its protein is CASSQDVSDGDTQYF.

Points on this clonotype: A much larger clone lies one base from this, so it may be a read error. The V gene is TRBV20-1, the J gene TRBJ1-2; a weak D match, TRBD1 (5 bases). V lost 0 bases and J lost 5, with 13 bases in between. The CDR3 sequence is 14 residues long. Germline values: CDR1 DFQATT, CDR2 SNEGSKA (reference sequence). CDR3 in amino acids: CSARDWGFVYGYTF. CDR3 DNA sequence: TGCAGTGCTAGAGATTGGGGGTTTGTGTATGGCTACACCTTC.